The 12 T cell receptor beta chains below come from one sample, sequenced in a study of cytomegalovirus exposure and HLA in healthy donors. A multiplex PCR was run with 60 Vbeta primers and 13 Jbeta primers. The protocol was immunoSEQ multiplex PCR, while the TCRdb copy is restricted to in-frame clones and leaves out a portion. The sample lists some 130,000 clones; 77% were seen once. The sample taken for sequencing was PBMCs. These receptors came from a woman aged 40 to 50 in good health and CMV-seronegative.

The V and J genes are TRBV29-1 and TRBJ2-3; the D gene is possibly TRBD1 (6 bases). Germline V lookup: CDR1 SQVTM, CDR2 ANQGSEA. V shed 6 bases and J shed 3 bases, with 10 bases lying between them. CDR3 length: 12 residues. The DNA for the CDR3 is TGCAGCGTCGAGGGGGATACAGATACGCAGTATTTT. This sequence encodes CSVEGDTDTQYF.

The genes are TRBV6-1 and TRBJ2-7, with 7 positions matching TRBD1. Germline V gene lookup returns CDR1 MNHNS and CDR2 SASEGT. Trimming took 2 bases from V and 0 from J; bases not matched to a gene: 4. The CDR3 contains 15 residues. CDR3 bases: TGTGCCAGCAGTGAACCGGGACAGAACTCCTACGAGCAGTACTTC. Translating it yields CASSEPGQNSYEQYF.

This chain joins TRBV9 and TRBJ2-3, with 11 bases matching TRBD2. Germline assignment: CDR1 SGDLS and CDR2 YYNGEE. With 5 bases clipped from V and 0 bases from J, the junction kept 2 bases outside the gene matches. The CDR3 is 15 amino acids. The CDR3, as DNA: TGTGCCAGCAGTGGGACTAGCGGTAGCACAGATACGCAGTATTTT. Residues: CASSGTSGSTDTQYF.

This chain uses TRBV28 with TRBJ1-2; no reliable D call. This CDR3 is 15 amino acids long. CDR1 is MDHEN and CDR2 is SYDVKM in the germline V gene. The germline V and J ends were trimmed by 2 bases and 1 base, with 11 bases remaining between them. The CDR3 sequence: CASSLGRAGNYGYTF. The CDR3 nucleotides are TGTGCCAGCAGTTTAGGGCGGGCTGGTAACTATGGCTACACCTTC.

This clone was seen only a few times. The chain combines TRBV6-5 with TRBJ1-1, with 7 bases matching TRBD1. The CDR3 sequence is 15 residues long. Germline trimming cut 4 bases from V and 1 base from J; bases unmatched to any gene: 6. The germline V gene encodes CDR1 MNHEY and CDR2 SVGAGI. The CDR3 DNA sequence: TGTGCCAGCAGTTCCCGGACAGGACGGAACACTGAAGCTTTCTTT. Translation gives CASSSRTGRNTEAFF.

The rearrangement links TRBV9 to TRBJ1-1; weak D call: TRBD1 (6 bases). CDR1 and CDR2 from the germline V gene are SGDLS and YYNGEE. This CDR3 comprises 12 residues. The V end was cut by 3 bases, the J end by 7 bases, with 10 bases between. CDR3 DNA sequence: TGTGCCAGCAGCGCACAGGGCTTTGAAGCTTTCTTT. Translated, it gives CASSAQGFEAFF.

The chain joins TRBV12-5 to TRBJ1-3; D is perhaps TRBD1 (6 bases). CDR1 LGHNT and CDR2 FRNRAP come from the germline V gene. Trimming removed 3 bases at V and 3 bases at J, with 12 bases between. This CDR3 comprises 15 residues. The CDR3 coding sequence is TGTGCTAGTGGTTTAGGGACATCATATGGAAACACCATATATTTT. It is translated as CASGLGTSYGNTIYF.

The chain links TRBV19 to TRBJ1-4; tentatively, D is TRBD1 (5 bases). CDR3 size: 14 residues. CDR1 is LNHDA, CDR2 SQIVND, per germline (reference sequence). Trimming cost V 7 bases and J 8 bases, with 17 bases left between them. The CDR3 DNA sequence: TGTGCCAGTAAGATGAGGACAAGGAAGGAAAAACTGTTTTTT. It yields the protein CASKMRTRKEKLFF.

In its sample, this clone was seen a few times. This rearrangement joins TRBV5-4 to TRBJ1-6; possibly TRBD1 for D (5 bases). Germline V gene data show CDR1 as SGHNT and CDR2 as YYREEE (reference sequence). V lost 3 bases to trimming and J lost 7 bases, with 11 bases between them. CDR3 length: 14 residues. In DNA form, the CDR3 reads TGTGCCAGCAGCTCACCAGGGAAAAATTCACCCCTCCACTTT. It yields the protein CASSSPGKNSPLHF.

This chain joins TRBV5-1 and TRBJ1-2; TRBD1 aligns across 10 bases. Per the germline V gene, CDR1 is SGHRS and CDR2 is YFSETQ. Trimming removed 3 bases from V and 4 bases from J; junction bases left unmatched: 9. The length of the CDR3 is 16 residues. CDR3 loop: CASSWGQGILLYGYTF. CDR3 DNA: TGCGCCAGCAGCTGGGGACAGGGGATCCTACTCTATGGCTACACCTTC. The full variable domain, completed using reference TRBV5-1 and TRBJ1-2, is KAGVTQTPRYLIKTRGQQVTLSCSPISGHRSVSWYQQTPGQGLQFLFEYFSETQRNKGNFPGRFSGRQFSNSRSEMNVSTLELGDSALYLCASSWGQGILLYGYTFGSGTRLTVV.

This clone was recorded only once. The chain uses TRBV7-2 and TRBJ2-3, with no clear D. The CDR3 extends over 12 amino acids. The V gene lost 4 bases and the J gene lost 4 bases, with 6 bases spanning the gap. Looked up from germline, CDR1 is SGHTA and CDR2 is FQGNSA. The CDR3 reads CASSSPADTQYF. CDR3 nucleotide sequence: TGTGCCAGCAGCTCCCCGGCAGATACGCAGTATTTT.

This clone was observed a handful of times. The chain is built from TRBV7-2 and TRBJ1-2, with TRBD1 identical over 7 bases. The CDR3 runs 15 residues. Germline assignment: CDR1 SGHTA and CDR2 FQGNSA. Trimming at V came to 5 bases and at J to 5 bases, leaving 11 bases not matched to a gene. DNA of the CDR3: TGTGCCAGCAGCCCACAGGGGAAGAGGGTTTATGGCTACACCTTC. As protein: CASSPQGKRVYGYTF.